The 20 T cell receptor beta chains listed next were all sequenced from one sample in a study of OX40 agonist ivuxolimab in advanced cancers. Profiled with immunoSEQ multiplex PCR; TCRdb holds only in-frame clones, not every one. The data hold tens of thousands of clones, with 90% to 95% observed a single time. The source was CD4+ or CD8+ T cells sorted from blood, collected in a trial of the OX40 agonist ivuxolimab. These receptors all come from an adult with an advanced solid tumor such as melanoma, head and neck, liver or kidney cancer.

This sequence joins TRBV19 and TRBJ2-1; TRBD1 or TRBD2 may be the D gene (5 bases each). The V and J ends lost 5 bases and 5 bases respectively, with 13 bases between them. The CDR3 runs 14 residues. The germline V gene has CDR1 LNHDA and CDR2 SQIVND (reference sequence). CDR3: CASSSRDHHNEQFF. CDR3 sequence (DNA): TGTGCCAGTAGTTCCCGGGACCACCACAATGAGCAGTTCTTC. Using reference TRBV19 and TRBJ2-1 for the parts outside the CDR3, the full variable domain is DGGITQSPKYLFRKEGQNVTLSCEQNLNHDAMYWYRQDPGQGLRLIYYSQIVNDFQKGDIAEGYSVSREKKESFPLTVTSAQKNPTAFYLCASSSRDHHNEQFFGPGTRLTVL.

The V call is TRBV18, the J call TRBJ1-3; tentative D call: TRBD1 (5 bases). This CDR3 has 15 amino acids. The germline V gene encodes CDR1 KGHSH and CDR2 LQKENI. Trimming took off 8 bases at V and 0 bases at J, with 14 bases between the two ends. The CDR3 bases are TGTGCCAGCCTGGACACGTACTTCTCTGGAAACACCATATATTTT. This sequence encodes CASLDTYFSGNTIYF.

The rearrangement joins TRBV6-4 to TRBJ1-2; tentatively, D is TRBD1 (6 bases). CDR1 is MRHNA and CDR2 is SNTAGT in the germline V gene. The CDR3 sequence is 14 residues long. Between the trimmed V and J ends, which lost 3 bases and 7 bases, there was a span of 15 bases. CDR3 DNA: TGTGCCAGCAGTGAATACGACAGGCAAGCTGGCTACACCTTC. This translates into CASSEYDRQAGYTF.

The CDR3 coding sequence is TGTGCCAGCAGCTTACCGCAGGGGGCCTACACCTTC. Amino acids: CASSLPQGAYTF. The gene calls are TRBV7-8 and TRBJ1-2; 8 bases fit TRBD1. In germline, CDR1 is SGHVS, CDR2 FQNEAQ. This CDR3 contains 12 residues. V lost 2 bases, J lost 10 bases, and 3 bases stayed unmatched.

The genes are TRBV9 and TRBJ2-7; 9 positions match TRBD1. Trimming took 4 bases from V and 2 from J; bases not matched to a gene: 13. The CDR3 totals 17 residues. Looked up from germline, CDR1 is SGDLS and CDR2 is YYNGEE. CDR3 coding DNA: TGTGCCAGCAGCCCTCGACCCCCGGGACAGGGAACCTACGAGCAGTACTTC. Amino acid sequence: CASSPRPPGQGTYEQYF.

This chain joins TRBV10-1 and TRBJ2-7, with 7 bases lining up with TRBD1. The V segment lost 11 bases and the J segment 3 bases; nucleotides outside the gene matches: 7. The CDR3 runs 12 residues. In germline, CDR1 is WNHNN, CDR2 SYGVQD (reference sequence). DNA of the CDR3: TGCGCCTCCTGGGACAGTTTCTACGAGCAGTACTTC. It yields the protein CASWDSFYEQYF.

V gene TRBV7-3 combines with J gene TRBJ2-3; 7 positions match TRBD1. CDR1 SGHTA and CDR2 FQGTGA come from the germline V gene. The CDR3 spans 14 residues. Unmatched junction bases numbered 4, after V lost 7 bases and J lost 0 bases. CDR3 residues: CASTKGQSTDTQYF. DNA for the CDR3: TGTGCCAGCACCAAGGGACAGAGCACAGATACGCAGTATTTT.

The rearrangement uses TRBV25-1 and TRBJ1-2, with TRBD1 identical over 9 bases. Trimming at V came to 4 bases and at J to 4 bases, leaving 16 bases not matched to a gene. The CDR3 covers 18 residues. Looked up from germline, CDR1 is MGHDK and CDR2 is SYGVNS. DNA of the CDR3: TGTGCCAGCAGTGCTACAATAGGGGCCGGGACAGGGTCCTATGGCTACACCTTC. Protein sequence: CASSATIGAGTGSYGYTF.

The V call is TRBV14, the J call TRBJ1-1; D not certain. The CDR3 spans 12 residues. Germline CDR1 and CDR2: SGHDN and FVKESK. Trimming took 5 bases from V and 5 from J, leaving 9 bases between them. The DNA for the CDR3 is TGTGCCAGCAGCGTCGGTCGTACTGAAGCTTTCTTT. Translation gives CASSVGRTEAFF.

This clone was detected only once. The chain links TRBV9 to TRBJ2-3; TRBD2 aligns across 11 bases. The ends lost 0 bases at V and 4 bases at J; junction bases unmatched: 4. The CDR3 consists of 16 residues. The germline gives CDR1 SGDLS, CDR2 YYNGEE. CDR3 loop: CASSVASLAGADTQYF. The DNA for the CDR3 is TGTGCCAGCAGCGTAGCTTCACTAGCGGGAGCAGATACGCAGTATTTT.

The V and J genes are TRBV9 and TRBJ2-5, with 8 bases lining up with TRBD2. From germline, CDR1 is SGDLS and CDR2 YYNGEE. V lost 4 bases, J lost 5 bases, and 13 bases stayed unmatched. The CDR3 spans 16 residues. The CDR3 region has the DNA TGTGCCAGCAGCCCTACCATTGGACTAGCTGGGGAGACCCAGTACTTC. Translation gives CASSPTIGLAGETQYF.

CDR3 sequence reads: CASSPGLAGGRTGELFF. In nucleotides, the CDR3 is TGTGCCAGCAGCCCAGGACTAGCGGGAGGGCGGACCGGGGAGCTGTTTTTT. The chain employs TRBV5-4 and TRBJ2-2; 15 bases are shared with TRBD2. The CDR3 runs 17 residues. V gave up 4 bases and J gave up 5 bases; unmatched junction bases: 6. Germline lookup yields CDR1 SGHNT and CDR2 YYREEE (reference sequence).

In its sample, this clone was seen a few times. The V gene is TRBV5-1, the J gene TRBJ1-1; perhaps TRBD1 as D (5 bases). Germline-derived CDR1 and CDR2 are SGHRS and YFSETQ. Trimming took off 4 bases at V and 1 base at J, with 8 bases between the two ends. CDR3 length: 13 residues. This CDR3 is CASSQDTNTEAFF. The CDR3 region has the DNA TGCGCCAGCAGCCAGGACACGAACACTGAAGCTTTCTTT.

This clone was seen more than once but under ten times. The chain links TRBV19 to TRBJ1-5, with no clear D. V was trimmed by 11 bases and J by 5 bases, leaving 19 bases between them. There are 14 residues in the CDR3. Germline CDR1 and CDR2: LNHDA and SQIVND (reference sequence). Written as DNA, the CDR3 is TGTGCCGCCTCTACCAACTCGGGCCATCAGCCCCAGCATTTT. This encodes CAASTNSGHQPQHF.

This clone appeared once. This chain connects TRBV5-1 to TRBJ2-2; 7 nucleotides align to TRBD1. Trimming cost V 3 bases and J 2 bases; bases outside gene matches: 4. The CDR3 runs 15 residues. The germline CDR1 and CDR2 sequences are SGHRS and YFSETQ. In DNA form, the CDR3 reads TGCGCCAGCAGCTCGGGACAGCCTAACACCGGGGAGCTGTTTTTT. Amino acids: CASSSGQPNTGELFF.

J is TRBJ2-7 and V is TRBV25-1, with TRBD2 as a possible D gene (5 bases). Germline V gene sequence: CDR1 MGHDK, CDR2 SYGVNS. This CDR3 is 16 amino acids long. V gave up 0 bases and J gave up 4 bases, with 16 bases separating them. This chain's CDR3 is CASSEYALAPPYEQYF. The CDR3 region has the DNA TGTGCCAGCAGTGAATATGCTCTAGCCCCCCCTTACGAGCAGTACTTC.

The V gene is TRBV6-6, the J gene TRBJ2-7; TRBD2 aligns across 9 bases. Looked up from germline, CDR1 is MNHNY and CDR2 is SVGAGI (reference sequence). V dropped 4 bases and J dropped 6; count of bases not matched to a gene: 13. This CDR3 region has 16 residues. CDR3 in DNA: TGTGCCAGCAGTTTCACGACTAGCGGAGGGACCTCCGAGCAGTACTTC. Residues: CASSFTTSGGTSEQYF.

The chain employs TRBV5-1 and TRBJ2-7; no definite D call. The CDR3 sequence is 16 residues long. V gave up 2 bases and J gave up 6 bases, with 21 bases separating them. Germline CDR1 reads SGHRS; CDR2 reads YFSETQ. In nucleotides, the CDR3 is TGCGCCAGCAGCTTCGGAGATGGCATTTTCTTCGGCGAGCAGTACTTC. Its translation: CASSFGDGIFFGEQYF. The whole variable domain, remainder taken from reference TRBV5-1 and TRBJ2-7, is KAGVTQTPRYLIKTRGQQVTLSCSPISGHRSVSWYQQTPGQGLQFLFEYFSETQRNKGNFPGRFSGRQFSNSRSEMNVSTLELGDSALYLCASSFGDGIFFGEQYFGPGTRLTVT.

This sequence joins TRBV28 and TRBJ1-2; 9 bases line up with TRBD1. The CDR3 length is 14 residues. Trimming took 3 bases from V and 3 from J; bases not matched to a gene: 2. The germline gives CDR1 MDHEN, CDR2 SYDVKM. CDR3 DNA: TGTGCCAGCAGTTTGACAGGGGGTGACTATGGCTACACCTTC. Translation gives CASSLTGGDYGYTF.

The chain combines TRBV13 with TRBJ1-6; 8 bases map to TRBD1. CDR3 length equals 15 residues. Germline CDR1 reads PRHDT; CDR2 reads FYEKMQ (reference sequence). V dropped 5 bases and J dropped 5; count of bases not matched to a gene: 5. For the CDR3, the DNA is TGTGCCAGCAGCCCAACAGGGGGAAATAATTCACCCCTCCACTTT. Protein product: CASSPTGGNNSPLHF.